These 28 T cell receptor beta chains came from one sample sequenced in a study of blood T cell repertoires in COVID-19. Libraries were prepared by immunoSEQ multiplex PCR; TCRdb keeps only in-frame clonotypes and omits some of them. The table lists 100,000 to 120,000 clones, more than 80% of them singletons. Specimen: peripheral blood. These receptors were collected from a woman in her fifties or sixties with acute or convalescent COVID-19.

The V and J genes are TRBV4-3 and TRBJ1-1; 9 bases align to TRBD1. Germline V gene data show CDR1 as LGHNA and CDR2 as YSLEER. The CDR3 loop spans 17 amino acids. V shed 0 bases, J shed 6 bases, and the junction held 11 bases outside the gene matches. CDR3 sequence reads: CASSQDITGGTGAEAFF. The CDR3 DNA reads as TGCGCCAGCAGCCAAGATATAACAGGGGGCACTGGGGCTGAAGCTTTCTTT.

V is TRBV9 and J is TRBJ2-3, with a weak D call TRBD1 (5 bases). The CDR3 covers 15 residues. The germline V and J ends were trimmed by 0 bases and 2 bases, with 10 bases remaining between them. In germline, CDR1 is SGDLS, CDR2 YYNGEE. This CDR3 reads CASSVGGHDTDTQYF. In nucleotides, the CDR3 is TGTGCCAGCAGCGTAGGAGGACACGACACAGATACGCAGTATTTT.

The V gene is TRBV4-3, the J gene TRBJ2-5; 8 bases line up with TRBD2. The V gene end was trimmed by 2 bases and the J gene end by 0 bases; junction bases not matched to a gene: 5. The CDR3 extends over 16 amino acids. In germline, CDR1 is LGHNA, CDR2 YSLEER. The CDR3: CASSQSSGRDQETQYF. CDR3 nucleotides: TGCGCCAGCAGCCAAAGCAGCGGGAGAGACCAAGAGACCCAGTACTTC.

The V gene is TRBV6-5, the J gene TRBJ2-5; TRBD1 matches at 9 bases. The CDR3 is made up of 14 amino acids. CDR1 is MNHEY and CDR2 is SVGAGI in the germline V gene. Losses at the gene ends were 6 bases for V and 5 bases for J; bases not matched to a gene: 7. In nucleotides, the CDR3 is TGTGCCAGCAGCCGGGACAGGGCGACTGAGACCCAGTACTTC. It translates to CASSRDRATETQYF.

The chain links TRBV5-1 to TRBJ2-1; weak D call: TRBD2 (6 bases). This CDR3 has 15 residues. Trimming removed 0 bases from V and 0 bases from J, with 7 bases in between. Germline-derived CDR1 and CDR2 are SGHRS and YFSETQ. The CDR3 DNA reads TGCGCCAGCAGCTTGGACGGGAGCTCCTACAATGAGCAGTTCTTC. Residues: CASSLDGSSYNEQFF.

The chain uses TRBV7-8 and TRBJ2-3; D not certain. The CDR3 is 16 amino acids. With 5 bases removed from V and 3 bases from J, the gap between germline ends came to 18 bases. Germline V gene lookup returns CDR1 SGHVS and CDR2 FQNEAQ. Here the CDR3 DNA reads TGTGCCAGCAGCCCATGGGCCAAGCAAGGAACAGATACGCAGTATTTT. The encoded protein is CASSPWAKQGTDTQYF.

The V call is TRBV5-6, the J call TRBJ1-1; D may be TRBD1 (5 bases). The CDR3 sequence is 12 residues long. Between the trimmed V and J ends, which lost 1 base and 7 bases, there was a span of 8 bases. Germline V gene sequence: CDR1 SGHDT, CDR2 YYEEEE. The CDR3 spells CASSLPGLEAFF. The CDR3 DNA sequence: TGTGCCAGCAGCTTGCCAGGGCTTGAAGCTTTCTTT.

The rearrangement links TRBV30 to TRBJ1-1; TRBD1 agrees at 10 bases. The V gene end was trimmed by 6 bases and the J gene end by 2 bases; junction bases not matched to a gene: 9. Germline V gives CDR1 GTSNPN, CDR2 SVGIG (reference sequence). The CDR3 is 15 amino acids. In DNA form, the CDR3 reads TGTGCCTGTGCTATGGGGACAGGGGAAAACACTGAAGCTTTCTTT. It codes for CACAMGTGENTEAFF.

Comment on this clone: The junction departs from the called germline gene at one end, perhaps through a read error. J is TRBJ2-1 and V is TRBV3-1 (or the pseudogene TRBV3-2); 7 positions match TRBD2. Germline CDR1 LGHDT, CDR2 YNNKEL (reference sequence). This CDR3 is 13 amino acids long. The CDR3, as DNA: TGTGCCAGCAGCCAAGCTGCCCCGGGACTATCGGTCTTC. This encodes CASSQAAPGLSVF.

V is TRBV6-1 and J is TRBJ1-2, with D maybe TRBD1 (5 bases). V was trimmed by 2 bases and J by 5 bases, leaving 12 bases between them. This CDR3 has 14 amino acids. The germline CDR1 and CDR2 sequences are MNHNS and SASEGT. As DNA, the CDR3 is TGTGCCAGCAGTGAATCCGTACAGGTTTATGGCTACACCTTC. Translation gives CASSESVQVYGYTF.

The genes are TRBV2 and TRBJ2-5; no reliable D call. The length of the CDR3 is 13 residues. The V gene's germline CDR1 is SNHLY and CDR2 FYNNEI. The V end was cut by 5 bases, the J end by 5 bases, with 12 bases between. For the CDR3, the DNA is TGTGCCAGCAGTCAACTCCTAGAGGAGACCCAGTACTTC. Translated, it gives CASSQLLEETQYF.

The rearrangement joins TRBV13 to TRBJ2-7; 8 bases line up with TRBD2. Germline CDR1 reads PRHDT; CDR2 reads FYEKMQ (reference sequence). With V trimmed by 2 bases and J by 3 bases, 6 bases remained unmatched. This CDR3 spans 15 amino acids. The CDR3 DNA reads TGTGCCAGCAGCTTATTAACTAGCGGCGGCTACGAGCAGTACTTC. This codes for CASSLLTSGGYEQYF.

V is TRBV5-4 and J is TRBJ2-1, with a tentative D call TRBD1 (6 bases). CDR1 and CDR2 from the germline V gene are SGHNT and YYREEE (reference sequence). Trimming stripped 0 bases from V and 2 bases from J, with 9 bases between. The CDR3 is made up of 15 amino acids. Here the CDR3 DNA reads TGTGCCAGCAGCTTGGACAGGGAGACCTACAATGAGCAGTTCTTC. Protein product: CASSLDRETYNEQFF.

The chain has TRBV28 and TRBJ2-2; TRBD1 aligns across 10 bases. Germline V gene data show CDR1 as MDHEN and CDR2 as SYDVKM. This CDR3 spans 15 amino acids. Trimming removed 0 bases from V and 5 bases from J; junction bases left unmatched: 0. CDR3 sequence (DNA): TGTGCCAGCAGTTTATGGGACAGGGGGACCGGGGAGCTGTTTTTT. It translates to CASSLWDRGTGELFF.

The DNA for the CDR3 is TGTGCCAGCAGCTTAAGGGACAGCAATGAGCAGTTCTTC. It specifies CASSLRDSNEQFF. The chain has TRBV5-8 and TRBJ2-1, with TRBD1 matching over 7 bases. Germline CDR1 reads SGHTS; CDR2 reads YDEGEE. Unmatched junction bases numbered 2, after V lost 2 bases and J lost 6 bases. The CDR3 covers 13 residues.

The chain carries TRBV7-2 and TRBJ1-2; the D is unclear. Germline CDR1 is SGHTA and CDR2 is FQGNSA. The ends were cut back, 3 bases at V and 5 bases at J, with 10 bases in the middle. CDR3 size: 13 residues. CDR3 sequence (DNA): TGTGCCAGCAGCTTCGGCGGTGATTATGGCTACACCTTC. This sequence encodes CASSFGGDYGYTF.

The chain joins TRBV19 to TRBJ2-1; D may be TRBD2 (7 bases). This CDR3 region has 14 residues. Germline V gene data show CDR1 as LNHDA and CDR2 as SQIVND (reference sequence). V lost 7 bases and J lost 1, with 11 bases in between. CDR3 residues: CASKRGGSYNEQFF. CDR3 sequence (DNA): TGTGCCAGTAAAAGGGGGGGATCCTACAATGAGCAGTTCTTC.

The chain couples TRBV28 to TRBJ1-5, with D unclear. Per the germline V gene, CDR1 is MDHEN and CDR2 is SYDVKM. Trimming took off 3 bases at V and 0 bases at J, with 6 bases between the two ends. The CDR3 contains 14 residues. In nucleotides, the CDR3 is TGTGCCAGCAGTTTCGTCCGTAGCAATCAGCCCCAGCATTTT. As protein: CASSFVRSNQPQHF.

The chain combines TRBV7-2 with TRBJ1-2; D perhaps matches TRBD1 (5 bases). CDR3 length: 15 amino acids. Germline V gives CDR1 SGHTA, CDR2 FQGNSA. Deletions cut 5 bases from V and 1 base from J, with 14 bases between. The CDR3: CASSRGSRGNYGYTF. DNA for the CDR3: TGTGCCAGCAGCCGTGGATCTAGGGGTAACTATGGCTACACCTTC.

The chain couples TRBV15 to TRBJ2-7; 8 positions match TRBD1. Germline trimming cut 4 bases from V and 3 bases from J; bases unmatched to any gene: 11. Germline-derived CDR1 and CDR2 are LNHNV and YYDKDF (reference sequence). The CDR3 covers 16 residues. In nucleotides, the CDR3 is TGTGCCACCAGCATTGGGGCGGTGACAGGGGTCTACGAGCAGTACTTC. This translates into CATSIGAVTGVYEQYF. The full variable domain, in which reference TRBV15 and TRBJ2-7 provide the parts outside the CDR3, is DAMVIQNPRYQVTQFGKPVTLSCSQTLNHNVMYWYQQKSSQAPKLLFHYYDKDFNNEADTPDNFQSRRPNTSFCFLDIRSPGLGDTAMYLCATSIGAVTGVYEQYFGPGTRLTVT.

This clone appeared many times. CDR3 amino acids: CASSDSQGATDTQYF. As DNA, the CDR3 is TGTGCCAGCAGTGACTCACAGGGGGCCACAGATACGCAGTATTTT. The chain recombines TRBV6-4 with TRBJ2-3; 9 bases align to TRBD1. The CDR3 sequence is 15 residues long. The V gene end was trimmed by 0 bases and the J gene end by 2 bases; junction bases not matched to a gene: 0. CDR1 is MRHNA and CDR2 is SNTAGT in the germline V gene.

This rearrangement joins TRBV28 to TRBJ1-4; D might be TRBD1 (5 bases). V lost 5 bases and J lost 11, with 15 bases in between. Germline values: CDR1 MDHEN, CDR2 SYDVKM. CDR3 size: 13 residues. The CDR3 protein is CASSPPGGFKLFF. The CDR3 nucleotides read TGTGCCAGCAGTCCCCCCGGGGGGTTTAAACTGTTTTTT.

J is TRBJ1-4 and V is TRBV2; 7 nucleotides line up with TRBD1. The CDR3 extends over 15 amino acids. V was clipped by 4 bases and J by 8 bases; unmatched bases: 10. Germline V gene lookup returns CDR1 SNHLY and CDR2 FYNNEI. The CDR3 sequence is CASSVIGGAEEKLFF. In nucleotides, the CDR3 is TGTGCCAGCAGTGTAATAGGGGGCGCCGAGGAAAAACTGTTTTTT.

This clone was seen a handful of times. The CDR3 DNA reads TGCGCCAGCAGCGAGGGACTATTTGGAAACACCATATATTTT. Its translation: CASSEGLFGNTIYF. The chain carries TRBV5-1 and TRBJ1-3, with a possible D match to TRBD1 (5 bases). Germline CDR1 reads SGHRS; CDR2 reads YFSETQ. The CDR3 length is 14 residues. Trimming cost V 4 bases and J 3 bases, with 11 bases left between them.

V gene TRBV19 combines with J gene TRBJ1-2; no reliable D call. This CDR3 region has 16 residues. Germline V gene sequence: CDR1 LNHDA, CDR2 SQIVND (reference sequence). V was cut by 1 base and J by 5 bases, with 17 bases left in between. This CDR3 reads CASSIGAQTIRYGYTF. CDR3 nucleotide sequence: TGTGCCAGTAGTATAGGTGCCCAGACAATTCGGTATGGCTACACCTTC.

The CDR3 loop is CATSDSHRGRGEQFF. DNA for the CDR3: TGTGCCACCAGTGATTCCCACAGGGGGCGAGGTGAGCAGTTCTTC. The J gene is TRBJ2-1, the V gene TRBV24-1; TRBD1 agrees at 9 bases. Germline V gene data show CDR1 as KGHDR and CDR2 as SFDVKD. The CDR3 extends over 15 amino acids. J gave up 9 bases and V 2 bases, and 7 bases lay outside the gene matches.

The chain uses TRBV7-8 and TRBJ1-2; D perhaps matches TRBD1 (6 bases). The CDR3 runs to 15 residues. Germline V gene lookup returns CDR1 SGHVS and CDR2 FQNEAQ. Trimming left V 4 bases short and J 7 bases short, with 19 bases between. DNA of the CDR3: TGTGCCAGCAGCTACGCAGTCGGGGGGGCTAGTGGCTACACCTTC. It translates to CASSYAVGGASGYTF.

The CDR3 spells CASSQSEGRGYGYTF. CDR3 nucleotides: TGCGCCAGCAGCCAATCAGAGGGCAGGGGCTATGGCTACACCTTC. The rearrangement joins TRBV4-1 to TRBJ1-2, with D possibly matching TRBD1 (6 bases). Trimming left V 2 bases short and J 4 bases short, with 14 bases between. CDR1 is MGHRA, CDR2 YSYEKL, per germline. The CDR3 loop spans 15 amino acids.